The 28 T cell receptor beta chains below come from one sample, sequenced in a study of T cells in Graves' hyperthyroidism and ophthalmopathy. RNA transcripts were the template for amplifying TCR beta CDR3 regions. TCR CDR3 underwent first-round RT-PCR with the HTBI primer set. In TCRdb, the multiplex PCR reads were re-called with MiXCR into one record per CDR3 protein. Of around 280,000 distinct CDR3 sequences in the sample, roughly 15% were seen once. Sequencing was done on a sample of blood. Source of these receptors: a woman in her twenties or thirties with Graves' hyperthyroidism that later progressed to Graves' ophthalmopathy.

This clonotype was seen more than once but under ten times. This chain uses TRBV4-2 with TRBJ2-6; D ambiguous. The germline gives CDR1 LGHNA, CDR2 YNFKEQ. This CDR3 contains 16 residues. V was pared by 4 bases and J by 2 bases, with 12 bases between. The CDR3 is CASSPSVAPGANVLTF. The CDR3 DNA follows: TGTGCCAGCAGCCCGAGCGTGGCCCCTGGGGCCAACGTCCTGACTTTC.

This clonotype was seen a handful of times. One end of the junction fails to match germline, which may point to a read error. The chain joins TRBV7-9 to TRBJ1-6, with D maybe TRBD1 (6 bases). Germline CDR1 SEHNR, CDR2 FQNEAQ (reference sequence). The CDR3 totals 13 residues. The DNA for the CDR3 is TGTGCCAGCAGCCAGGGGTATAATTCACCCCCCCACTTT. Translated: CASSQGYNSPPHF. The variable domain in full, with the rest retrieved from reference TRBV7-9 and TRBJ1-6, is DTGVSQNPRHKITKRGQNVTFRCDPISEHNRLYWYRQTLGQGPEFLTYFQNEAQLEKSRLLSDRFSAERPKGSFSTLEIQRTEQGDSAMYLCASSQGYNSPPHFGNGTRLTVT.

Ten or more counts support this clonotype. The rearrangement links TRBV11-2 to TRBJ2-1; 10 bases are a match to TRBD2. After removal of 5 bases from V and 4 bases from J, the junction contained 8 bases not matched to a gene. CDR3 length: 16 amino acids. The germline gives CDR1 SGHAT, CDR2 FQNNGV. Here the CDR3 DNA reads TGTGCCAGCAGCCCCTTACGACTAGCGGGTTACAATGAGCAGTTCTTC. This codes for CASSPLRLAGYNEQFF.

This clonotype has ten or more counts. V usage is TRBV4-3 and J usage is TRBJ2-7; TRBD1 is a possible D gene (6 bases). V lost 1 base and J lost 2, with 12 bases in between. CDR1 LGHNA and CDR2 YSLEER come from the germline V gene. The CDR3 contains 15 residues. CDR3: CASSQVRDMAYEQYF. In DNA form, the CDR3 reads TGCGCCAGCAGCCAAGTCCGGGACATGGCCTACGAGCAGTACTTC.

This chain joins TRBV4-3 and TRBJ1-5, with D unclear. V lost 1 base to trimming and J lost 11 bases, with 15 bases between them. This CDR3 is 14 amino acids long. Germline CDR1 LGHNA, CDR2 YSLEER. The CDR3 reads CASSQVLASPTQHF. As DNA, the CDR3 is TGCGCCAGCAGCCAAGTTCTTGCTAGCCCGACCCAGCATTTT.

The genes are TRBV4-2 and TRBJ2-5; a weak D match, TRBD2 (6 bases). Trimming shortened V by 0 bases and J by 5 bases, and 13 bases separated the two germline ends. Germline-derived CDR1 and CDR2 are LGHNA and YNFKEQ. The CDR3 covers 15 residues. Written as DNA, the CDR3 is TGTGCCAGCAGCCAAGATTCGAGGGGAGGTGAGACCCAGTACTTC. This encodes CASSQDSRGGETQYF.

As concerns this clonotype: A clone one base away is much larger, so this may be a read error. The V call is TRBV6-1, the J call TRBJ2-3; D gene unclear. The CDR3 runs to 14 residues. CDR1 MNHNS and CDR2 SASEGT come from the germline V gene. In DNA form, the CDR3 reads TGTGCCAGCGGTGAACCGGAGATCACAGATACGCAGTATTTT. This encodes CASGEPEITDTQYF.

This clonotype was detected only a few times. Being one base from a much bigger clone, this may be a read error. The chain employs TRBV27 and TRBJ2-7; the D gene is possibly TRBD2 (6 bases). CDR3 length: 15 amino acids. Germline CDR1 MNHEY, CDR2 SMNVEV (reference sequence). In nucleotides, the CDR3 is TGTGCCAGCCGTTTACCCGGGACTCCTAAATACGAGCAGTACTTC. This translates into CASRLPGTPKYEQYF.

The chain links TRBV29-1 to TRBJ2-7; 10 bases are a match to TRBD1. CDR1 and CDR2 (germline): SQVTM, ANQGSEA. J was trimmed by 7 bases and V by 6 bases; bases with no gene match: 9. The CDR3 is 13 residues long. The CDR3 bases are TGCAGCGTAATTACAGGACAGGGGGGTGAGCAGTACTTC. Residues: CSVITGQGGEQYF.

Ten or more counts support this clonotype. The chain has TRBV12-3 or TRBV12-4 and TRBJ2-7; D is unclear. The V gene lost 11 bases and the J gene lost 0 bases, with 17 bases spanning the gap. The CDR3 has 14 amino acids. CDR3 nucleotides: TGTGCCCAAGTGGGCGGTAATAGCTCCTACGAGCAGTACTTC. This gives the protein CAQVGGNSSYEQYF.

Ten or more counts support this clonotype. The chain uses TRBV28 and TRBJ2-1; 15 bases align to TRBD2. Germline values: CDR1 MDHEN, CDR2 SYDVKM. V shed 2 bases and J 9 bases; nucleotides not matched to a gene: 2. This CDR3 is 15 amino acids long. CDR3 in amino acids: CASSLPGLAGGEQFF. The CDR3 DNA reads TGTGCCAGCAGTTTACCGGGACTAGCGGGAGGTGAGCAGTTCTTC.

This clonotype has a count of ten or more. The V call is TRBV2, the J call TRBJ2-4, with D possibly TRBD2 on 5 matching bases. V shed 6 bases and J shed 6 bases, with 9 bases lying between them. Germline CDR1 SNHLY, CDR2 FYNNEI. The CDR3 is made up of 12 amino acids. The DNA for the CDR3 is TGTGCCAGCAGACCCGAGGGAAACATTCAGTACTTC. It is translated as CASRPEGNIQYF. The variable domain in full, with the rest retrieved from reference TRBV2 and TRBJ2-4, is EPEVTQTPSHQVTQMGQEVILRCVPISNHLYFYWYRQILGQKVEFLVSFYNNEISEKSEIFDDQFSVERPDGSNFTLKIRSTKLEDSAMYFCASRPEGNIQYFGAGTRLSVL.

The CDR3 region has the DNA TGCAGTGCTAGAGAGCGGGGTAGTAGGGACGAGCAGTACTTC. Its translation: CSARERGSRDEQYF. V usage is TRBV20-1 and J usage is TRBJ2-7, with a possible D match to TRBD2 (6 bases). V dropped 0 bases and J dropped 5 bases, with 14 bases sitting between them. This CDR3 has 14 amino acids. CDR1 DFQATT and CDR2 SNEGSKA come from the germline V gene (reference sequence).

The rearrangement uses TRBV11-2 and TRBJ1-1, with D hard to call. Germline V gene sequence: CDR1 SGHAT, CDR2 FQNNGV. This CDR3 has 14 residues. With 1 base removed from V and 3 bases from J, the gap between germline ends came to 9 bases. As DNA, the CDR3 is TGTGCCAGCAGCTTAGGGCAGACCTACACTGAAGCTTTCTTT. It codes for CASSLGQTYTEAFF.

This clonotype was seen many times. The chain couples TRBV10-3 to TRBJ2-3, with TRBD2 as a possible D gene (5 bases). V was shortened by 0 bases and J by 5 bases, with 9 bases between the two germline ends. CDR1 ENHRY and CDR2 SYGVKD come from the germline V gene. The CDR3 totals 14 residues. CDR3 loop: CAISESTAGDTQYF. The CDR3 region has the DNA TGTGCCATCAGTGAGTCAACGGCGGGAGATACGCAGTATTTT.

V usage is TRBV28 and J usage is TRBJ1-5; D might be TRBD1 (5 bases). CDR1 MDHEN and CDR2 SYDVKM come from the germline V gene. V dropped 11 bases and J dropped 4 bases, with 15 bases sitting between them. This CDR3 has 13 amino acids. In nucleotides, the CDR3 is TGTGCCGGCACTTCTCGGGGGAATCAGCCCCAGCATTTT. Translating it yields CAGTSRGNQPQHF.

This clonotype was seen a few times. This chain links TRBV11-3 with TRBJ2-2; D perhaps matches TRBD1 (7 bases). The CDR3 is made up of 16 amino acids. Trimming took off 3 bases at V and 0 bases at J, with 11 bases between the two ends. Germline assignment: CDR1 SGHNT and CDR2 YENEEA. CDR3 DNA: TGTGCCAGCAGCTTTAGCGGACAGGCGAACACCGGGGAGCTGTTTTTT. Its protein is CASSFSGQANTGELFF. The full variable domain, its missing parts supplied by reference TRBV11-3 and TRBJ2-2, is EAGVVQSPRYKIIEKKQPVAFWCNPISGHNTLYWYLQNLGQGPELLIRYENEEAVDDSQLPKDRFSAERLKGVDSTLKIQPAELGDSAVYLCASSFSGQANTGELFFGEGSRLTVL.

This clonotype was picked up many times. V is TRBV10-3 and J is TRBJ1-1; D gene uncertain. The CDR3 is 13 amino acids. The germline V gene encodes CDR1 ENHRY and CDR2 SYGVKD. V shed 6 bases and J shed 1 base, with 9 bases lying between them. The CDR3, as DNA: TGTGCCATCAGGAGCCCCAGGAACACTGAAGCTTTCTTT. Its translation is CAIRSPRNTEAFF.

This clonotype was observed many times. The chain links TRBV6-2 or TRBV6-3 to TRBJ2-1, with 12 bases aligning to TRBD2. The CDR3 is made up of 17 amino acids. CDR1 is MNHEY, CDR2 SVGEGT, per germline. Unmatched junction bases numbered 12, after V lost 6 bases and J lost 6 bases. Here the CDR3 DNA reads TGTGCCAGCAGCCCTCGACGGGGACTAGCGGGTAGCAATGAGCAGTTCTTC. Its protein is CASSPRRGLAGSNEQFF.

V and J are TRBV12-3 or TRBV12-4 and TRBJ1-2; no clear D. V lost 3 bases and J lost 2, with 13 bases in between. The length of the CDR3 is 15 residues. The CDR3 nucleotides are TGTGCCAGCAGTTTGAGCGATCACAAAAACTATGGCTACACCTTC. As protein: CASSLSDHKNYGYTF.

This clonotype has ten or more counts. V gene TRBV2 combines with J gene TRBJ1-6; a weak D match, TRBD1 (5 bases). The germline V gene encodes CDR1 SNHLY and CDR2 FYNNEI. Trimming pared 4 bases from V and 2 bases from J, leaving 9 bases between. The CDR3 is 15 amino acids. DNA for the CDR3: TGTGCCAGCAGTGCCAGGGCGGCCTATAATTCACCCCTCCACTTT. Its protein product is CASSARAAYNSPLHF.

The rearrangement joins TRBV19 to TRBJ1-3, with TRBD1 matching over 10 bases. CDR3 length: 16 amino acids. V lost 6 bases to trimming and J lost 3 bases; unmatched junction nucleotides: 8. The germline CDR1 and CDR2 sequences are LNHDA and SQIVND (reference sequence). The CDR3 DNA reads as TGTGCCAGTAGGCCTAGACAGGGGGCGGTTGGAAACACCATATATTTT. It yields the protein CASRPRQGAVGNTIYF.

This clonotype was recorded many times. V usage is TRBV12-3 or TRBV12-4 and J usage is TRBJ1-2; no reliable D call. V lost 2 bases and J 0 bases, leaving 10 bases between the germline ends. CDR3 length: 15 amino acids. CDR3 coding DNA: TGTGCCAGCAGTTTATTAGGAGGCCCTAACTATGGCTACACCTTC. It is translated as CASSLLGGPNYGYTF.

This clonotype was observed at least ten times. The genes are TRBV7-2 and TRBJ2-3; D remains unclear. The germline CDR1 and CDR2 sequences are SGHTA and FQGNSA. The CDR3 spans 14 residues. Trimming removed 0 bases at V and 8 bases at J, with 12 bases between. This chain's CDR3 is CASSLARPLGTQYF. CDR3 coding DNA: TGTGCCAGCAGCTTAGCCCGGCCATTAGGTACGCAGTATTTT.

This clonotype was picked up many times. The J gene is TRBJ2-7, the V gene TRBV7-2; 7 bases are shared with TRBD1. Losses at the gene ends were 7 bases for V and 3 bases for J; bases not matched to a gene: 15. The CDR3 loop spans 16 amino acids. Germline-derived CDR1 and CDR2 are SGHTA and FQGNSA. CDR3 residues: CASTSRAQGVVYEQYF. DNA for the CDR3: TGTGCCAGCACCTCAAGAGCTCAGGGGGTAGTCTACGAGCAGTACTTC.

This clonotype was recorded many times. The CDR3 protein is CASSLVPDITDTQYF. The DNA of the CDR3 is TGTGCCAGCAGCTTAGTTCCGGACATCACAGATACGCAGTATTTT. The J gene is TRBJ2-3, the V gene TRBV7-9; D may be TRBD1 (5 bases). In germline, CDR1 is SEHNR, CDR2 FQNEAQ (reference sequence). This CDR3 has 15 residues. Trimming took off 1 base at V and 2 bases at J, with 10 bases between the two ends.

This clonotype was counted many times. V usage is TRBV7-2 and J usage is TRBJ1-3; no definite D call. Germline-derived CDR1 and CDR2 are SGHTA and FQGNSA. The V gene lost 3 bases and the J gene lost 0 bases, with 6 bases spanning the gap. This CDR3 is 14 amino acids long. The CDR3 DNA is TGTGCCAGCAGCTTGGCGGGCTCTGGAAACACCATATATTTT. This codes for CASSLAGSGNTIYF.

This clonotype was counted only a few times. V and J are TRBV4-3 and TRBJ1-6; D unclear. Trimming left V 6 bases short and J 0 bases short, with 6 bases between. CDR1 and CDR2 (germline): LGHNA, YSLEER. The length of the CDR3 is 14 residues. The DNA for the CDR3 is TGCGCCAGCAGTCCAGGCTCCTATAATTCACCCCTCCACTTT. Translating it yields CASSPGSYNSPLHF.